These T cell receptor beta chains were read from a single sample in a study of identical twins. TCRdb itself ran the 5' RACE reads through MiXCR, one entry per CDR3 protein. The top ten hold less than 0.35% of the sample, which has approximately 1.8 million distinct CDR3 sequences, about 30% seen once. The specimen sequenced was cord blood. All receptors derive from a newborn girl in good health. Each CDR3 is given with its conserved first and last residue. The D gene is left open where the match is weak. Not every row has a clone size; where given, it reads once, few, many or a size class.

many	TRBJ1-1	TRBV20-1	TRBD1	TGCAGTGCTAGAGCGGGGGACAGGGTGACGCATAGTGCTTTCTTT	CSARAGDRVTHSAFF
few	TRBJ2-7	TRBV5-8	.	TGTGCCAGCAGCTTGTTTTCCACATTACCCTACGAGCAGTACTTC	CASSLFSTLPYEQYF
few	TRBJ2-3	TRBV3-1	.	TGTGCCAGCAGATCCAGGGGGGGGAACACAGATACGCAGTATTTT	CASRSRGGNTDTQYF
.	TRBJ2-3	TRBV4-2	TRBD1	TGTGCCAGCAGCCAAGGGACAGGGGGCGCGACGGATACGCAGTATTTT	CASSQGTGGATDTQYF
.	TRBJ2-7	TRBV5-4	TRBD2	TGTGCCAGCAGCTTGGGACTAGCGGATCGCTCCTACGAGCAGTACTTC	CASSLGLADRSYEQYF
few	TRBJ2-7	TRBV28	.	TGTGCCAGCAGTTATTTTCGTCGGCAGGGGCACACCTACGAGCAGTACTTC	CASSYFRRQGHTYEQYF
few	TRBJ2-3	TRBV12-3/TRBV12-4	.	TGTGCCAGCAGTTCCAGACAGGCTGCTAGCACAGATACGCAGTATTTT	CASSSRQAASTDTQYF
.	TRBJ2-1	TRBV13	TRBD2	TGTGCCAGCAGCTACCCGGGACTAGCCAAAGGGAACCTTTACAATGAGCAGTTCTTC	CASSYPGLAKGNLYNEQFF
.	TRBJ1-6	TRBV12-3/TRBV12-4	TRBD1	TGTGCCAGCAGGACAGGGGATGGACATTCACCCCTCCACTTT	CASRTGDGHSPLHF
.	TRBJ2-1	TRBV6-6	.	TGTGCCAGCAGTTACATCTATGAGCAGTTCTTC	CASSYIYEQFF
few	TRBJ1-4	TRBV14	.	TGTGCCAGCAGCCAAGCAGGGTTTTTTGAAAAACTGTTTTTT	CASSQAGFFEKLFF
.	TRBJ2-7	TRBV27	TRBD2	TGTGCCAGCAGTTACCGTTTTAGCGGGCGATATGAGCAGTACTTC	CASSYRFSGRYEQYF
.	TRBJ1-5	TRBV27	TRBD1	TGTGCCAGCAGTGAACTAGGAACGACAGGGATCAGCAATCAGCCCCAGCATTTT	CASSELGTTGISNQPQHF
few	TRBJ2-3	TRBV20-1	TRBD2	TGCAGTGCTAGCGTACTTGGGGGGGGCACAGATACGCAGTATTTT	CSASVLGGGTDTQYF
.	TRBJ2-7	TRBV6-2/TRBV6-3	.	TGTGCCAGCAGTTCCGTATCTTCCTACGAGCGGTACTTC	CASSSVSSYERYF
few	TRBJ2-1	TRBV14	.	TGTGCCAGCAGCTTCCTCATTGGCAATGAGCAGTTCTTC	CASSFLIGNEQFF
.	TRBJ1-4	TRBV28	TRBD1	TGTGCCGGCAGTTCCCTAGGACAGGGGGCAACTAATGAAAAACTGTTTTTT	CAGSSLGQGATNEKLFF
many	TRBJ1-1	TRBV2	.	TGTGCCAGCAGTGAAGCGGGCATGAACACTGAAGCTTTCTTT	CASSEAGMNTEAFF
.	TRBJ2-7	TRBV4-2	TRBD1	TGTGCCAGCAGCCAAAAGGCGGACAGGGGAAGCGAGCAGTACTTC	CASSQKADRGSEQYF
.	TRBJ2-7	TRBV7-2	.	TGTGCCAGCAGCTTAATTGATAGCTCCTACAATGAGCAGTACTTC	CASSLIDSSYNEQYF
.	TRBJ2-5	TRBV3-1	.	TGTGCCAGCAGCCTCCGACCTCCGGGACTCCTACAAGAGACCCAGTACTTC	CASSLRPPGLLQETQYF
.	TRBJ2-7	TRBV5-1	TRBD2	TGCGCCAGCAGCTTCCTGACTCCCGGGACTAGTGGCTACGAGCAGTACTTC	CASSFLTPGTSGYEQYF
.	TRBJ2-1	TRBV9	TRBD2	TGTGCCAGCAGCGTAGAACTAGCGGGGAGGGATGAGCAGTTCTTC	CASSVELAGRDEQFF
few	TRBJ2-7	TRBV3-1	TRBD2	TGTGCCAGCACTCAAGGTCCCGTAGCGGGCTACGAGCAGTACTTC	CASTQGPVAGYEQYF
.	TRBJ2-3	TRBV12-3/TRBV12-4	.	TGTGCCAGCAGGATGAGCACAGATACGCAGTATTTT	CASRMSTDTQYF
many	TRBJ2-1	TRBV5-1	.	TGCGCCAGCAGCTTGTACTTGGAGGAGGGCAATGAGCAGTTCTTC	CASSLYLEEGNEQFF
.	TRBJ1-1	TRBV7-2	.	TGTGCCAGCAGCTTAGTGGCCAGGGTTAACACTGAAGCTTTCTTT	CASSLVARVNTEAFF
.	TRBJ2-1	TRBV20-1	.	TGCAGTGCTAGGGAGGCGCCCTATCGGAATGAGCAGTTCTTC	CSAREAPYRNEQFF
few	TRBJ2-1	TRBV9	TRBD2	TGTGCCAGCAGCGTAGGGGGACTAGTCAATGAGCAGTTCTTC	CASSVGGLVNEQFF
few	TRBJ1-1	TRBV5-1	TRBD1	TGCGCCAGCAGCTTGGCGAGGGGACAGTGGGTCGGGAACACTGAAGCTTTCTTT	CASSLARGQWVGNTEAFF
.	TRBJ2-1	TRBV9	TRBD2	TGTGCCAGCAGCGTAGTCGGGGGGGGCCGCTACAATGAGCAGTTCTTC	CASSVVGGGRYNEQFF
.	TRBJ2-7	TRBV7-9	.	TGTGCCTGCAGCTTAAGAGGGGCCGAGCAGTACTTC	CACSLRGAEQYF
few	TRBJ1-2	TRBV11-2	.	TGTGCCAGCAGCTTTAAGACGGGGTCCGGCTACACCTTC	CASSFKTGSGYTF
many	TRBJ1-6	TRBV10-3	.	TGTGCCATCAGTGGTGGAACGGTCGCTGGGGATTCACCCCTCCACTTT	CAISGGTVAGDSPLHF
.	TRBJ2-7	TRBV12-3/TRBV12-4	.	TGTGCCAGCAGTTTAGTCAGGGTCAGCGAGCAGTACTTC	CASSLVRVSEQYF
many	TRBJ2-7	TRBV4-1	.	TGCGCCAGCAGCCAACACCTTCAGGGTTTCGGCTACGAGCAGTACTTC	CASSQHLQGFGYEQYF
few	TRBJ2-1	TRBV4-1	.	TGCGCCAGCTCTCCGGGGCCCGGACGAAACAATGAGCAGTTCTTC	CASSPGPGRNNEQFF
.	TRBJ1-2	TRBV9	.	TGTGCCAGCAGCGTAGGTCGGGCAGCCTATGGCTACACCTTC	CASSVGRAAYGYTF
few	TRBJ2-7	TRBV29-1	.	TGCAGCGTTGGTGCTGGGGAATTGAGCTCCTACGAGCAGTACTTC	CSVGAGELSSYEQYF
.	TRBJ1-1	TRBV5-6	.	TGTGCCAGCAGCTTGGTCTCTCTGATCGGCACCCAGAACACTGAAGCTTTCTTT	CASSLVSLIGTQNTEAFF
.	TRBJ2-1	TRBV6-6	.	TGTGCCAGCAGTTACTCGAGAAGGGGTCGGGATGAGCAGTTCTTC	CASSYSRRGRDEQFF
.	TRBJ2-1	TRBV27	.	TGTGCCAGCAGTTTTCGGCAGGGCCCTTACAATGAGCAGTTCTTC	CASSFRQGPYNEQFF
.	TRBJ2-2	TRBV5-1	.	TGCGCCAGCAGCTTTGTTGGACTGAACACCGGGGAGCTGTTTTTT	CASSFVGLNTGELFF
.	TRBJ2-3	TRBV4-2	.	TGTGCCAGCAGCCAAGAGGCCCTTATTCGCACAGATACGCAGTATTTT	CASSQEALIRTDTQYF
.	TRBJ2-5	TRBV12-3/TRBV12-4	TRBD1	TGTGCCAGCGGTCAGAGACAGGGGAGGCTGGAGACCCAGTACTTC	CASGQRQGRLETQYF
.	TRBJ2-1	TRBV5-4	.	TGTGCCAGCAGCCAACGGTCGCGTGAGCAGTTCTTC	CASSQRSREQFF
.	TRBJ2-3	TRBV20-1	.	TGCAGTGCTAGAGTTCCAGGGTGGACAGATACGCGGTATTTT	CSARVPGWTDTRYF
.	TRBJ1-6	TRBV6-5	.	TGTGCCAGCAAAAGCCCCAGCTCCTATAATTCACCCCTCCACTTT	CASKSPSSYNSPLHF
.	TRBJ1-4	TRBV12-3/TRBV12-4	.	TGTGCCAGCAGTTTGGGCGGGACTGAAAAACTGTTTTTT	CASSLGGTEKLFF
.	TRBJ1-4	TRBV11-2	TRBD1	TGTGCCAGCAGCTTAGAAGACAGGGTACCTAATGAAAAACTGTTTTTT	CASSLEDRVPNEKLFF
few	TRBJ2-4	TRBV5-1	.	TGCGCCAGCAGCTTGGGCCCCCGACTAGCCAAAAACATTCAGTACTTC	CASSLGPRLAKNIQYF
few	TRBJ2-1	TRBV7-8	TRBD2	TGTGCCAGCAGCTTAGTCAGGGGACTAGCGGGTGCCTACAATGAGCAGTTCTTC	CASSLVRGLAGAYNEQFF
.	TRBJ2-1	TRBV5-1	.	TGCGCCAGCAGCTGGGAGCGGAGCTCCTACAATGAGCAGTTCTTC	CASSWERSSYNEQFF
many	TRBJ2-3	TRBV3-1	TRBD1	TGTGCCAGCAGCCAAGGGGCAGGGGGAGATACGCAGTATTTT	CASSQGAGGDTQYF
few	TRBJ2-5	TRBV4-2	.	TGTGCCAGCAGCCAATGGAGGGGCCTCCAAGAGACCCAGTACTTC	CASSQWRGLQETQYF
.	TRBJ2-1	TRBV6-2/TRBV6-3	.	TGTGCCAGCAGTTGGCGGGACTACAATGAGCAGTTCTTC	CASSWRDYNEQFF
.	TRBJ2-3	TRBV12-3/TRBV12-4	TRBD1	TGTGCCAGCAGTTTATATATGGGGGGACAGGGGGCATCAGATACGCAGTATTTT	CASSLYMGGQGASDTQYF